The sequence of this T cell receptor beta chain was determined in a study of T cells in Graves' hyperthyroidism and ophthalmopathy. On the study more broadly: The authors collected peripheral blood at initial diagnosis, before any treatment.

Findings of the study overall: Ophthalmopathy stood apart from stable hyperthyroidism in a 13 V-J model.

In this sample, this clonotype turned up many times. Its antigen is not known. Ophthalmopathy patients showed a Clinical Activity Score of at least 3, NOSPECS grade of at least 4 and duration under 3 months. RNA transcripts were the template for amplifying TCR beta CDR3 regions. Carried out on the TCR CDR3, a first-round RT-PCR used the HTBI primer set. TCRdb processed the multiplex PCR reads anew with MiXCR; each CDR3 protein has one entry. This table has under 300,000 distinct CDR3 sequences, about 20% appearing once. Trimming took 6 bases from V and 5 from J; bases not matched to a gene: 11. The CDR3 is made up of 16 amino acids. Germline CDR1 and CDR2: MDHEN and SYDVKM.

J is TRBJ2-3 and V is TRBV28; 10 positions agree with TRBD2. The TCR comes from a man between 25 and 39 years old with Graves' ophthalmopathy. Source material: blood. The CDR3, as DNA: TGTGCCAGCAGGCTTGTGGCTAGCGGGAGCGGAGATACGCAGTATTTT. This codes for CASRLVASGSGDTQYF.